The rows below give T cell receptor beta chains drawn from one sample of a study of T cells in localized non-small cell lung cancer. Profiling relied on immunoSEQ multiplex PCR, and the TCRdb table lists in-frame clones only, not all of them. In the table there are roughly 27,000 clones, around 92% of which are singletons. The starting material was peripheral blood mononuclear cells, obtained before any cancer treatment. The receptor set was obtained from a woman between 35 and 70 years old with stage III lung adenocarcinoma. CDR3s include the opening cysteine and the closing phenylalanine or tryptophan. The D gene is left open where the match is weak. Rows may omit the clone size; those that give it use once, few, many or a size class.

d_gene	v_gene	abundance	j_gene	CDR3aa	CDR3nt
NA	TRBV28	NA	TRBJ1-5	CASRGTLDSNQPQHF	TGTGCCAGCAGGGGGACATTGGATAGCAATCAGCCCCAGCATTTT
NA	TRBV5-1	once	TRBJ2-1	CASSGPGVSEQFF	TGCGCCAGCAGCGGACCCGGAGTCAGTGAGCAGTTCTTC
NA	TRBV7-9	NA	TRBJ1-4	CASSFESTNEKLFF	TGTGCCAGCAGCTTTGAGTCAACTAATGAAAAACTGTTTTTT
NA	TRBV7-2	NA	TRBJ2-2	CASSRIRSGELFF	TGTGCCAGCAGCCGGATAAGGAGTGGGGAGCTGTTTTTT
TRBD2	TRBV6-6	NA	TRBJ2-5	CASSYLLAGGRETQYF	TGTGCCAGCAGTTACTTGCTAGCGGGGGGCCGTGAGACCCAGTACTTC
TRBD1	TRBV7-9	NA	TRBJ1-1	CASSSQGGTEAFF	TGTGCCAGCAGCTCACAGGGGGGGACTGAAGCTTTCTTT
NA	TRBV6-5	NA	TRBJ1-5	CASKLGGDQPQHF	TGTGCCAGCAAATTGGGAGGGGATCAGCCCCAGCATTTT
NA	TRBV2	NA	TRBJ1-2	CASRDSLYGYTF	TGTGCCAGCAGGGACAGTTTATATGGCTACACCTTC
TRBD2	TRBV10-3	NA	TRBJ2-1	CASNHPSGGSREQFF	TGTGCCAGTAACCACCCTAGCGGAGGGTCGAGAGAGCAGTTCTTC
TRBD1	TRBV6-6	NA	TRBJ1-5	CASRRRQGAGQPQHF	TGTGCCAGCAGACGGAGACAGGGGGCTGGTCAGCCCCAGCATTTT
TRBD1	TRBV6-1	NA	TRBJ2-7	CASSDRDRGPWGDYEQYF	TGTGCCAGCAGTGACCGGGACAGGGGCCCTTGGGGGGATTACGAGCAGTACTTC
TRBD2	TRBV6-6	NA	TRBJ2-7	CASSSLTSGRREQYF	TGTGCCAGCAGTTCCCTGACTAGCGGGAGACGCGAGCAGTACTTC
NA	TRBV2	NA	TRBJ2-7	CASSWTEDEQYF	TGTGCCAGCAGTTGGACAGAGGACGAGCAGTACTTC
NA	TRBV9	NA	TRBJ2-1	CASSVAGDSYNEQFF	TGTGCCAGCAGCGTAGCCGGGGACTCCTACAATGAGCAGTTCTTC
NA	TRBV7-8	few	TRBJ2-1	CASSLSQGRQEGLFF	TGTGCCAGCAGCTTAAGCCAGGGGAGGCAGGAGGGACTGTTCTTC
TRBD1	TRBV7-9	once	TRBJ1-1	CASSLSGTGGTEAFF	TGTGCCAGCAGCCTCTCCGGGACAGGGGGCACTGAAGCTTTCTTT
NA	TRBV5-4	NA	TRBJ1-4	CAVQRSTNEKLFF	TGTGCCGTTCAGCGGTCAACTAATGAAAAACTGTTTTTT
TRBD2	TRBV28	NA	TRBJ2-1	CASSPTSGRAHEQFF	TGTGCCAGCAGTCCGACTAGCGGGAGGGCCCATGAGCAGTTCTTC
TRBD2	TRBV5-6	few	TRBJ2-3	CASSLVAGGWADTQYF	TGTGCCAGCAGCTTGGTAGCGGGGGGCTGGGCAGATACGCAGTATTTT
NA	TRBV19	NA	TRBJ2-5	CASRGQNQETQYF	TGTGCCAGTCGAGGACAGAACCAAGAGACCCAGTACTTC
NA	TRBV28	NA	TRBJ2-7	CASSLFGSHYEQYF	TGTGCCAGCAGTTTATTCGGCAGTCACTACGAGCAGTACTTC
NA	TRBV2	NA	TRBJ2-4	CASSGGAVYIQYF	TGTGCCAGCAGTGGGGGGGCGGTATACATTCAGTACTTC